This TCR beta chain was documented in a study of CD8 T cells in Susac syndrome. Random hexamers were used to reverse transcribe roughly 0.5 to 1 ug of RNA. An immunoSEQ multiplex PCR generated amplified TCR beta CDR3 products spanning 54 Vbeta and 13 Jbeta. TCRdb independently ran MiXCR on the immunoSEQ multiplex PCR reads; one entry per CDR3 protein. The repertoire includes hundreds of thousands of distinct CDR3 sequences, almost 97% of them detected once, and about 0.1% sits in the top ten. Between the trimmed V and J ends, which lost 3 bases and 4 bases, there was a span of 14 bases. The CDR3 is made up of 15 amino acids. Germline CDR1 SGHRS, CDR2 YFSETQ.

The J gene is TRBJ1-3, the V gene TRBV5-1; D is uncertain. Sequenced sample: CD4+ T cells from PBMCs. The TCR comes from a human donor with Susac syndrome. The CDR3 reads CASSSSYLWGNTIYF. CDR3 in DNA: TGCGCCAGCAGCTCGAGTTATCTATGGGGAAACACCATATATTTT.